The TCR beta chain under discussion was sequenced for a study of cytomegalovirus exposure and HLA in healthy donors. Study information: A data release that came early held approximately 85 million unique TCRs from HLA-typed donors. Among the roughly 430 genotyped donors, just over 80% were placed in the Caucasian-associated ancestry cluster.

CDR3 length equals 13 residues. Germline CDR1 reads SGHTA; CDR2 reads FQGNSA. In this sample, this clone turned up a few times. PCR employed 60 Vbeta and 13 Jbeta primers. Clones were read by immunoSEQ multiplex PCR, and TCRdb kept only the in-frame ones, dropping some. The table includes some 140,000 clones, 70% to 85% detected once. The gene calls are TRBV7-2 and TRBJ2-1; 7 bases are shared with TRBD2. Sequences were obtained from PBMCs. This receptor was obtained from a man in his forties or fifties in good health and CMV-seropositive. This chain's CDR3 is CAGGVNSYNEQFF. The CDR3 nucleotides are TGTGCGGGGGGGGTTAACTCCTACAATGAGCAGTTCTTC.